This is a list of T cell receptor beta chains from one sample in a study of blood T cells in healthy people across ages. TCRdb fed the 5' RACE reads into MiXCR, producing one record per CDR3 protein. The sample includes about 1 million distinct CDR3 sequences, less than 50% of them seen just once. The sequencing sample was made of blood. These receptors all stem from a woman aged 55-70 years in good health. Each CDR3 is given with its conserved first and last residue. A D gene is named only where the DNA matches it firmly.

v_call | d_call | cdr3_aa
TRBV5-1 | NA | CASSLDRIRETQYF
TRBV20-1 | NA | CSARSYTGKISGNTIYF
TRBV4-2 | TRBD1 | CASSPVAGGNQPQHF
TRBV18 | NA | CASSLAEGRQATQYF
TRBV5-1 | TRBD1 | CASSLNRGQGTDTQYF
TRBV7-3 | NA | CASSHGGRPAEQFF
TRBV7-6 | TRBD2 | CASSSSPGGGEQYF
TRBV5-1 | TRBD2 | CASSVSGRNEQFF
TRBV5-1 | TRBD2 | CASSLTSELNEQFF
TRBV9 | TRBD2 | CASSLGGGGRSYEQYF
TRBV12-3/TRBV12-4 | TRBD2 | CASSTRTSGRMSYNEQYF
TRBV21-1 | NA | CASSKVDRSQETQYF
TRBV5-6 | NA | CASSLRGETSTDTQYF
TRBV9 | TRBD1 | CASSVVGQGSDTQYF
TRBV2 | NA | CASSPGRDRTEAFF
TRBV15 | NA | CATSRDAGTYNEQFF
TRBV5-5 | TRBD1 | CAGNNRGQDEQFF
TRBV3-1 | NA | CASSQPSLGGPYGYTF
TRBV5-1 | NA | CASSLWQNNEQFF
TRBV27 | TRBD1 | CASSLIRGPTDTQYF
TRBV27 | NA | CASRPTAGQETQYF
TRBV4-2 | NA | CASSQDQGTWEETQYF
TRBV20-1 | NA | CSPATGDEQYF
TRBV29-1 | TRBD1 | CSVGTGGLYGYTF
TRBV14 | TRBD1 | CASSRDRVSIDTQYF
TRBV20-1 | NA | CSAKGRDFNYEQYF
TRBV12-3/TRBV12-4 | TRBD1 | CASSPYPGQAYEQYF
TRBV20-1 | NA | CSYLGGADETQYF
TRBV5-1 | NA | CASSLSLVSTDTQYF
TRBV29-1 | NA | CSVVGRGGEQYF
TRBV20-1 | NA | CSAPGGGRLNSPLHF
TRBV10-3 | NA | CAISSPGEDQETQYF
TRBV27 | TRBD2 | CASSLGQTSGRYNEQFF
TRBV15 | NA | CTTSRDGYSTGDGYTF
TRBV29-1 | NA | CSARWGANTGELFF
TRBV7-9 | NA | CASSLIGGSDEQFF
TRBV7-3 | NA | CASSLGDSGLGGTQYF
TRBV4-2 | NA | CASSQAQEAKNIQYF
TRBV2 | TRBD2 | CASIPPTSGSSDEQFF
TRBV24-1 | TRBD1 | CATSGDRGGDTQYF
TRBV10-2 | NA | CASSEGGWDTQYF
TRBV27 | TRBD1 | CASSSGTGLSYEQYF
TRBV28 | TRBD1 | CASAPPGQGVQETQYF
TRBV7-8 | TRBD1 | CASTFRGDTEAFF
TRBV4-1 | TRBD2 | CASSQSSGRYTDTQYF
TRBV29-1 | NA | CSVETLWDIQETQYF
TRBV15 | NA | CATSRGIAEGGTQYF
TRBV6-1 | NA | CASSEAYPYEQYF
TRBV2 | NA | CASKDKRGETQYF
TRBV29-1 | NA | CSVEDRGHEQFF
TRBV27 | NA | CASSLGSNEQYF
TRBV7-9 | NA | CASSLPMETQYF